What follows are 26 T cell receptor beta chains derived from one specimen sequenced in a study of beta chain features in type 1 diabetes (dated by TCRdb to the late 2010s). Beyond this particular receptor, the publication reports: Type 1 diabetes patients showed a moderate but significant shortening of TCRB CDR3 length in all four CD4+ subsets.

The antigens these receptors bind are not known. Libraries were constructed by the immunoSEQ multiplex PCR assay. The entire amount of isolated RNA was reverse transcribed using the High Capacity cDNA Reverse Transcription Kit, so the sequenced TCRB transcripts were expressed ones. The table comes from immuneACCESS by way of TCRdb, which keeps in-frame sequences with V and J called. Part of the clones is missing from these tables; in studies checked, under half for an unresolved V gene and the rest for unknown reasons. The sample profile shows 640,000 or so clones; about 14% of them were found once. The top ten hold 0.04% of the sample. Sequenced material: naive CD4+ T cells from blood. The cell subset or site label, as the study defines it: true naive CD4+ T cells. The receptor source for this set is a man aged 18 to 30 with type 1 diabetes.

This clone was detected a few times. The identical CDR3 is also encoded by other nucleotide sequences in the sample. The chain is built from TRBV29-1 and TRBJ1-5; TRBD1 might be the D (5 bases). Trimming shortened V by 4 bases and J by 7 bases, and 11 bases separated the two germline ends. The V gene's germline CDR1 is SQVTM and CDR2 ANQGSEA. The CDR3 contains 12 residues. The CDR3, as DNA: TGCAGCGTTGCCGACGGGGGGCAGCCCCAGCATTTT. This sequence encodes CSVADGGQPQHF.

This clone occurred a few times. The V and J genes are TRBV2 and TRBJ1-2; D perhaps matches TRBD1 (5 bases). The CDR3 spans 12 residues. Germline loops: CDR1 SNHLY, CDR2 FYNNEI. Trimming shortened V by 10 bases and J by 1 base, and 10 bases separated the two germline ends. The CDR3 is CATGGDNYGYTF. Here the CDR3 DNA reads TGTGCCACCGGGGGGGATAACTATGGCTACACCTTC.

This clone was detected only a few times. The CDR3 DNA is TGTGCCAGCTGGAGCGGGACGGTGAACACTGAAGCTTTCTTT. Translation gives CASWSGTVNTEAFF. V and J are TRBV28 and TRBJ1-1; possible D gene TRBD1, 5 bases. V was pared by 8 bases and J by 0 bases, with 13 bases between. Looked up from germline, CDR1 is MDHEN and CDR2 is SYDVKM. The CDR3 is 14 residues long.

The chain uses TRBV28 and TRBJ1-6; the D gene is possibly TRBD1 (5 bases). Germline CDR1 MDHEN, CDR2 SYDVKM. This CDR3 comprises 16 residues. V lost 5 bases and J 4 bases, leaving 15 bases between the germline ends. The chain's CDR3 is CASSTKGQGYNSPLHF. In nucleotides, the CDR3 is TGTGCCAGCAGTACGAAGGGTCAGGGATATAATTCACCCCTCCACTTT.

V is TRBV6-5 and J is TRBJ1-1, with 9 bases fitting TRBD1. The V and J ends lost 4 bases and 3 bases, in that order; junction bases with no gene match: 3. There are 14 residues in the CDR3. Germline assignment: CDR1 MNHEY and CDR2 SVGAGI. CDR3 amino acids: CASSSGTGHTEAFF. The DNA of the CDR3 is TGTGCCAGCAGTTCCGGGACAGGGCACACTGAAGCTTTCTTT.

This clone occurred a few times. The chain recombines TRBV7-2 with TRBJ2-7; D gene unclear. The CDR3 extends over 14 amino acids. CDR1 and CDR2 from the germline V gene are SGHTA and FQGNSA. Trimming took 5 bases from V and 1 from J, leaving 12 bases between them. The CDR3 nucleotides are TGTGCCAGCAGCCCTCATGCGGTATCCTACGAGCAGTACTTC. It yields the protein CASSPHAVSYEQYF.

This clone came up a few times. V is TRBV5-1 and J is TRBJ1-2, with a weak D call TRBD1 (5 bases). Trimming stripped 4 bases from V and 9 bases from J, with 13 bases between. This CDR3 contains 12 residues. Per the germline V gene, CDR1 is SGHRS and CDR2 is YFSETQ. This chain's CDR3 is CASSVGVQSYTF. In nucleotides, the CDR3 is TGCGCCAGCAGCGTAGGGGTCCAAAGCTACACCTTC.

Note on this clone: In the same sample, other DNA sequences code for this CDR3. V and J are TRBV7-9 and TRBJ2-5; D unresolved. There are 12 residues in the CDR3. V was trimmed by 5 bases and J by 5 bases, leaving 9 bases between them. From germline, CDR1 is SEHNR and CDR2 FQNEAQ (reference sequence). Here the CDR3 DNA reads TGTGCCAGCAGCCCAGCACAGGAGACCCAGTACTTC. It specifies CASSPAQETQYF.

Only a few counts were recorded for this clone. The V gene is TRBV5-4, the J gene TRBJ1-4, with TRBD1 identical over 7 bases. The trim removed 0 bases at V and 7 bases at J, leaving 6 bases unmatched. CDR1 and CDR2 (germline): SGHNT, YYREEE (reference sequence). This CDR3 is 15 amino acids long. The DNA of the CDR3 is TGTGCCAGCAGCTTGGAGGGGGCGCGGAGTGAAAAACTGTTTTTT. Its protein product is CASSLEGARSEKLFF. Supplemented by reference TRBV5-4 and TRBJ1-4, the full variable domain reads ETGVTQSPTHLIKTRGQQVTLRCSSQSGHNTVSWYQQALGQGPQFIFQYYREEENGRGNFPPRFSGLQFPNYSSELNVNALELDDSALYLCASSLEGARSEKLFFGSGTQLSVL.

DNA for the CDR3: TGTGCCAGCAGCAAAGAGGGGGGGTCGGCGGAGACCCAGTACTTC. Its protein is CASSKEGGSAETQYF. The chain has TRBV7-2 and TRBJ2-5, with D perhaps matching TRBD2 (7 bases). This CDR3 spans 15 amino acids. Germline loops: CDR1 SGHTA, CDR2 FQGNSA. The V end was cut by 5 bases, the J end by 5 bases, with 18 bases between.

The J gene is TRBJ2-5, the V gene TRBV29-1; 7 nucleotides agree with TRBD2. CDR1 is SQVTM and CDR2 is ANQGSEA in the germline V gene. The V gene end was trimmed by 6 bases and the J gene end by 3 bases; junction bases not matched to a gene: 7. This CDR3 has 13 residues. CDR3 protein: CSVSTSAEETQYF. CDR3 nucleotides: TGCAGCGTCTCTACTAGCGCAGAAGAGACCCAGTACTTC.

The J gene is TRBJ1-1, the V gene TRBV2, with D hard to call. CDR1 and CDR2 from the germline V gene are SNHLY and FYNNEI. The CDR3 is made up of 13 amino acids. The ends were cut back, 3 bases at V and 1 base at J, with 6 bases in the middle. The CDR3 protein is CASSETENTEAFF. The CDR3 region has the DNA TGTGCCAGCAGTGAGACGGAGAACACTGAAGCTTTCTTT.

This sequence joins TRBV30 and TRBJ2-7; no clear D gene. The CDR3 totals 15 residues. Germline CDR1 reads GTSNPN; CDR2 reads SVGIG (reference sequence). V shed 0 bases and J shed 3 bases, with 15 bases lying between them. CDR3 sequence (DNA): TGTGCCTGGAGTGTACCACGGAGCACGCACTACGAGCAGTACTTC. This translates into CAWSVPRSTHYEQYF.

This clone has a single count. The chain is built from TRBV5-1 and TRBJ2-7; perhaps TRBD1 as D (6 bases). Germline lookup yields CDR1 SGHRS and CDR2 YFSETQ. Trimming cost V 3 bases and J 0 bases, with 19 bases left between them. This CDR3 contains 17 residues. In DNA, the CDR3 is TGCGCCAGCAGCTGGGGGCCGTCCGCAGGGTACTCCTACGAGCAGTACTTC. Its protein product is CASSWGPSAGYSYEQYF. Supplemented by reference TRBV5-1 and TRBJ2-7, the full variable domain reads KAGVTQTPRYLIKTRGQQVTLSCSPISGHRSVSWYQQTPGQGLQFLFEYFSETQRNKGNFPGRFSGRQFSNSRSEMNVSTLELGDSALYLCASSWGPSAGYSYEQYFGPGTRLTVT.

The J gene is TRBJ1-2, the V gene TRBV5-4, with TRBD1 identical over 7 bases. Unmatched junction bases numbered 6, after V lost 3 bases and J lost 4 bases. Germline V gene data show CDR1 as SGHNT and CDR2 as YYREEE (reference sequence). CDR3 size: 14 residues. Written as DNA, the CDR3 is TGTGCCAGCAGCTACGACAGGGTAGGCTATGGCTACACCTTC. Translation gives CASSYDRVGYGYTF.

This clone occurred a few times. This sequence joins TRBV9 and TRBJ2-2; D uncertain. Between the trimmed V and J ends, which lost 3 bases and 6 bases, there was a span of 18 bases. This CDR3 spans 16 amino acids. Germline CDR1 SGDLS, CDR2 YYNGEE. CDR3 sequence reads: CASSAPLPTGAGELFF. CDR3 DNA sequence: TGTGCCAGCAGCGCTCCCCTACCAACTGGCGCCGGGGAGCTGTTTTTT. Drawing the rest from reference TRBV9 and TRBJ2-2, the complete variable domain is DSGVTQTPKHLITATGQRVTLRCSPRSGDLSVYWYQQSLDQGLQFLIQYYNGEERAKGNILERFSAQQFPDLHSELNLSSLELGDSALYFCASSAPLPTGAGELFFGEGSRLTVL.

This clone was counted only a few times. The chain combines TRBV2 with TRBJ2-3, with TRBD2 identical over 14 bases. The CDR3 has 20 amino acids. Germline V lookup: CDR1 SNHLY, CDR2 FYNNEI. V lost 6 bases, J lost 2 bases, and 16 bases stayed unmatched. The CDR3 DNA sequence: TGTGCCAGCAGCCTAACTCGACTAGCGGGGGGGCCACGAAACACAGATACGCAGTATTTT. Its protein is CASSLTRLAGGPRNTDTQYF.

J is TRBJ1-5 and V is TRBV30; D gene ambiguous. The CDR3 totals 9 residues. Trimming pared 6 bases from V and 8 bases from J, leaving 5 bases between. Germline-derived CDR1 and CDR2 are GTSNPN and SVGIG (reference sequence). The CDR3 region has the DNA TGTGCCTGCTGTGAGCCCCAGCATTTT. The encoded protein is CACCEPQHF.

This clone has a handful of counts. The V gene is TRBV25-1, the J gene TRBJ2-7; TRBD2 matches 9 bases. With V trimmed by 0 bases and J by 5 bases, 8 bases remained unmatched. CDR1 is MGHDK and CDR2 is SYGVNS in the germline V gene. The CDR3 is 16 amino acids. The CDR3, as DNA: TGTGCCAGCAGTGAATATATGACTAGCGGTTTCCACGAGCAGTACTTC. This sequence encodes CASSEYMTSGFHEQYF.

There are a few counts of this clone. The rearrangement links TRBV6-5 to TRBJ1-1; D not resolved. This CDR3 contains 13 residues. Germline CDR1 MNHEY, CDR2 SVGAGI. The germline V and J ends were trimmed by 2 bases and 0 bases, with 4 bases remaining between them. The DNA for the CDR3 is TGTGCCAGCAGTTACGACATGAACACTGAAGCTTTCTTT. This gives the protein CASSYDMNTEAFF.

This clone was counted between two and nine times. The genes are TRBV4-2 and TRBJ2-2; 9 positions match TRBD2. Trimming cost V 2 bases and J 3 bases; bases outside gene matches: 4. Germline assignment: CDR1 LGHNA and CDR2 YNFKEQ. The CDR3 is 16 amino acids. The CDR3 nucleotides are TGTGCCAGCAGCCAATCCGTAGCGGGAGACACCGGGGAGCTGTTTTTT. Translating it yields CASSQSVAGDTGELFF.

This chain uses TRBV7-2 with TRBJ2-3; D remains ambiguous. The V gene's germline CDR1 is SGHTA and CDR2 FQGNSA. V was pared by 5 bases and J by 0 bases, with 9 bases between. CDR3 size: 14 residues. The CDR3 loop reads CASSPTPSTDTQYF. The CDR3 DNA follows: TGTGCCAGCAGCCCAACCCCCAGCACAGATACGCAGTATTTT.

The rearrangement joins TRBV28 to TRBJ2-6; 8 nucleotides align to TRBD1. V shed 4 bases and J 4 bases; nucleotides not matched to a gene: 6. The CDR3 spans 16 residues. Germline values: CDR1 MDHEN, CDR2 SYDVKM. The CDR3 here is CASSSGGAAGANVLTF. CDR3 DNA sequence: TGTGCCAGCAGTTCAGGGGGCGCGGCCGGGGCCAACGTCCTGACTTTC.

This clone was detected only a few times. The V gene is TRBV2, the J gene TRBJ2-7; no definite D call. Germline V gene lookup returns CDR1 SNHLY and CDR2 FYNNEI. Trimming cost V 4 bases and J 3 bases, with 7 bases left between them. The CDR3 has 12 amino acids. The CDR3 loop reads CASSGAGYEQYF. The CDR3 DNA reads TGTGCCAGCAGTGGGGCAGGCTACGAGCAGTACTTC.

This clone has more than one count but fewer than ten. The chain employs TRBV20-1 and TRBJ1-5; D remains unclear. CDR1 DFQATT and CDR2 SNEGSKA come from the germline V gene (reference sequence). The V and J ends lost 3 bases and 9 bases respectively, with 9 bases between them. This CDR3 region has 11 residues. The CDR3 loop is CSASSPPPQHF. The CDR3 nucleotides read TGCAGTGCTAGTTCCCCCCCGCCCCAGCATTTT.

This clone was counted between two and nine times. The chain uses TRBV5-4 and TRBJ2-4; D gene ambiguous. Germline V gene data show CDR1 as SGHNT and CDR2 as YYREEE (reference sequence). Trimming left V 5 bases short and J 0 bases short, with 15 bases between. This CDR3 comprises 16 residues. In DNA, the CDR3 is TGTGCCAGCAGGTCGGGTCTAGGTCTAGCCAAAAACATTCAGTACTTC. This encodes CASRSGLGLAKNIQYF.